Listed below are T cell receptor beta chains from one sample, sequenced in a study of technical replicates of blood from a few donors. Measured with immunoSEQ multiplex PCR; TCRdb has only the in-frame clones, and not every one. The sample consists of tens of thousands of clones, around 86% of them appearing once. Sequencing used PBMCs. The receptors were sampled from a human donor in good health. Some clones in this sample may be carry-over from other donors' samples. The CDR3 runs from the conserved cysteine through the conserved F or W. Fields, in order: V gene, D gene, J gene, CDR3 protein. A D gene is named only where the DNA matches it firmly.

>TRBV5-5|TRBD1|TRBJ1-1
CASSRRQGNTEAFF
>TRBV2|TRBD1|TRBJ1-4
CAGQGSNEKLFF
>TRBV4-3|NA|TRBJ1-1
CASSQDLSRDTEAFF
>TRBV18|NA|TRBJ1-3
CASSPLDLSSGNTIYF
>TRBV19|NA|TRBJ1-5
CASSSRRESNNQPQHF
>TRBV29-1|TRBD1|TRBJ1-6
CSVLPGQGDPLHF
>TRBV7-2|TRBD2|TRBJ2-7
CASSLAGGSYEQYF
>TRBV11-3|NA|TRBJ2-5
CASSSGLGQETQYF
>TRBV7-8|TRBD2|TRBJ2-7
CASSLGGGLDYEQYF
>TRBV7-8|TRBD2|TRBJ2-7
CASSPLSQRGPYEQYF